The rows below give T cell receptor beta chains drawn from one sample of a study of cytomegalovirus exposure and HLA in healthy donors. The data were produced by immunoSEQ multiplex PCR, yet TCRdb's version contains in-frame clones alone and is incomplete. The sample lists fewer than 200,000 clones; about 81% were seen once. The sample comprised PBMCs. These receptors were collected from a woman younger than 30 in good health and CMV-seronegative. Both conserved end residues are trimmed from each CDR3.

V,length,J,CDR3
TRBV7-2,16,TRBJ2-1,ASSLRGLAGVVYNEQF
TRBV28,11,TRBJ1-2,ASSSGTDYGYT
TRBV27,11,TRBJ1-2,ASSTRVGVGYT
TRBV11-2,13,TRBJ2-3,ASSPRISSTDTQY
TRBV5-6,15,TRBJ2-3,ASSPSPGGIGSDTQY
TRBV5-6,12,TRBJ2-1,ASSLGRGDNEQF
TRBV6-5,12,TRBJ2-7,ASSYYLGSYEQY
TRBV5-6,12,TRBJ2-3,ASSTTSGTDTQY
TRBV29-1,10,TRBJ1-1,SLEGAGPEAF
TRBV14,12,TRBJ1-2,ASSQDVRDYGYT
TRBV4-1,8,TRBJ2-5,ASSGRTGY
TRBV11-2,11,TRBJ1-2,ASSSTGYGGYT
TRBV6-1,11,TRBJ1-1,ASSDRENTEAF
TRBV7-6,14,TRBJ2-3,ASSTRQGAAADTQY
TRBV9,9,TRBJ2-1,ASSLYSEQF
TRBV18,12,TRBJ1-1,ASSRDRVNTEAF
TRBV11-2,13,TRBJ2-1,ASSLDLGLSNEQF
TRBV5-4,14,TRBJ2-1,ASSPGNSRAYNEQF
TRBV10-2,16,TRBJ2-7,ASRRTGRWLADSYEQY
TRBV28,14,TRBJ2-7,ASSRWAQGGAYEQY
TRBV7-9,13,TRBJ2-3,SSSLDLTSGDTQY
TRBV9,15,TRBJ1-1,ASSVHGAGGMNTEAF
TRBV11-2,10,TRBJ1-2,ASSLGTFGYT
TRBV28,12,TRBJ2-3,ASSLWLATDTQY
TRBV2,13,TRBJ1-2,ASQGVRSNNYGYT
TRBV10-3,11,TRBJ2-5,AISSGTQETQY
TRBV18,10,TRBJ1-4,ASSSRDEKLF
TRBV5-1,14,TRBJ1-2,ASSLAGQGGPGGYT
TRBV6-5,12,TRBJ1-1,ASSYSTGPGSAF
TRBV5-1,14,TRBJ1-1,ASSPPRERGNTEAF
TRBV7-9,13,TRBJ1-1,ASTQKTGAPAEAF
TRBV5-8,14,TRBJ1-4,ASSLAGHRGNEKLF
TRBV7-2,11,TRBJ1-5,ASSLGYNQPQH
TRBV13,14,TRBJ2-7,ASSLEGTGDKNEQY
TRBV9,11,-,ASSVATGGEQY
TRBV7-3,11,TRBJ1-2,ASSLKGQDGYT
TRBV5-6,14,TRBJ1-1,ASSFPTGRLNTEAF
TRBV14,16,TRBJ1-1,ASSQDLGSWLTGSEAF
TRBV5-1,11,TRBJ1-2,ASSSGGLGGYT
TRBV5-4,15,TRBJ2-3,ASSSPNKEGLTDTQY
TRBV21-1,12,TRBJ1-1,ASSERHLNTEAF
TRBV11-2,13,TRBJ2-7,ASSLTDAWGYEQY
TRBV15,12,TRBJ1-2,ATSFPGQNYGYT
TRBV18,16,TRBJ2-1,ASSPPKLAGAPYNEQF